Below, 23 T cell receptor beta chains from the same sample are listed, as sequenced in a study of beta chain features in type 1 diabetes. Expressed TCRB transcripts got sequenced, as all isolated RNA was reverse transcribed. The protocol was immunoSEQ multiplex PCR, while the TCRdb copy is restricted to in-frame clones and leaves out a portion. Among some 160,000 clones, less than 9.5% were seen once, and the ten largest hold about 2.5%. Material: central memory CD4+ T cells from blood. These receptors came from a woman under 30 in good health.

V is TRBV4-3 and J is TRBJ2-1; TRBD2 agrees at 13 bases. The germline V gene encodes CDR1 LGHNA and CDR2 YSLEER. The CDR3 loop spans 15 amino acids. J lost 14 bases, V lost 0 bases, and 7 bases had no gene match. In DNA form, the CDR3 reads TGCGCCAGCAGCCAAGATGCACTAGCGGGGGGGCATGAGTTCTTC. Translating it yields CASSQDALAGGHEFF.

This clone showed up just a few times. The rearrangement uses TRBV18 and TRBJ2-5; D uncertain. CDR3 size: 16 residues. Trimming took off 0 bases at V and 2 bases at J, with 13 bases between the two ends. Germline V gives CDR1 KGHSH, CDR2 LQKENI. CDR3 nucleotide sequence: TGTGCCAGCTCACCACCGGTACGTCTAACTCAAGAGACCCAGTACTTC. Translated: CASSPPVRLTQETQYF.

CDR3 in DNA: TGTGCCAGCAGCGAAGGGGGCGATGGCTACACCTTC. Protein sequence: CASSEGGDGYTF. The chain joins TRBV5-6 to TRBJ1-2, with 7 bases aligning to TRBD1. The germline gives CDR1 SGHDT, CDR2 YYEEEE. This CDR3 region has 12 residues. V shed 4 bases, J shed 6 bases, and the junction held 3 bases outside the gene matches.

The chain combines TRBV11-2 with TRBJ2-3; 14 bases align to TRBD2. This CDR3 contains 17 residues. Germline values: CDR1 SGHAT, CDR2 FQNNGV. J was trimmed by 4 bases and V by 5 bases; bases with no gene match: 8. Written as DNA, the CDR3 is TGTGCCAGCAGCCTGGGACTAGCGGGGGAGTGGGCAGATACGCAGTATTTT. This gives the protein CASSLGLAGEWADTQYF.

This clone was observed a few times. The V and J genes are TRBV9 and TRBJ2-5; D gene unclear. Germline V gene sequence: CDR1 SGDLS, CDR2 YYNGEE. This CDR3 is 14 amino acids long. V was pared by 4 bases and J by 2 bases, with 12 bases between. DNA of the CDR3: TGTGCCAGCAGCACCCTGACTGGTCAAGAGACCCAGTACTTC. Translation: CASSTLTGQETQYF. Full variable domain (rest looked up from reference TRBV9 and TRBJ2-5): DSGVTQTPKHLITATGQRVTLRCSPRSGDLSVYWYQQSLDQGLQFLIQYYNGEERAKGNILERFSAQQFPDLHSELNLSSLELGDSALYFCASSTLTGQETQYFGPGTRLLVL.

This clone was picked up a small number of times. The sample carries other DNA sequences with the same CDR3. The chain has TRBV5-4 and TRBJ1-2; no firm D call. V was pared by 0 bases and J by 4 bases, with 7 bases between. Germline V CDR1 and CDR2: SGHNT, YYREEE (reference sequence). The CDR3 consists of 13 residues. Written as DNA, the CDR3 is TGTGCCAGCAGCTTGGCCGGAGTCTATGGCTACACCTTC. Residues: CASSLAGVYGYTF.

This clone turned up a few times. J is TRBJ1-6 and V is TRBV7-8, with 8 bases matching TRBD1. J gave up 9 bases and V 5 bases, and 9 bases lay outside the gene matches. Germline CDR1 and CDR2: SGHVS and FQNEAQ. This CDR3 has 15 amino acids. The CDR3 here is CASSPPTGGASPLHF. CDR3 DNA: TGTGCCAGCAGCCCTCCCACAGGGGGTGCTTCACCCCTCCACTTT.

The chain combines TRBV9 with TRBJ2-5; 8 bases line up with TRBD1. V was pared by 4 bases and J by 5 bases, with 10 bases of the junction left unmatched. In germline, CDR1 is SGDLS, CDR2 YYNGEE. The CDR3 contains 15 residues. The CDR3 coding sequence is TGTGCCAGCAGCCCTGGGACAGGAAATAGGGAGACCCAGTACTTC. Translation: CASSPGTGNRETQYF.

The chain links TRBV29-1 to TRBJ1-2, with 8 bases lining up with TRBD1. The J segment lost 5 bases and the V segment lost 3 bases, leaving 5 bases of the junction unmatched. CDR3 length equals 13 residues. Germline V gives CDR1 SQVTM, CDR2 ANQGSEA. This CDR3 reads CSVDRGTGYGYTF. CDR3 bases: TGCAGCGTTGATCGTGGGACAGGATATGGCTACACCTTC.

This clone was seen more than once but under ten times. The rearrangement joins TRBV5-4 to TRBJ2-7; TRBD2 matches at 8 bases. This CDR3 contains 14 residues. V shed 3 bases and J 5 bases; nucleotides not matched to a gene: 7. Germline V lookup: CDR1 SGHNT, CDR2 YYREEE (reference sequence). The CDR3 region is CASSSIGGVNEQYF. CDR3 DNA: TGTGCCAGCAGCTCCATCGGGGGGGTAAACGAGCAGTACTTC.

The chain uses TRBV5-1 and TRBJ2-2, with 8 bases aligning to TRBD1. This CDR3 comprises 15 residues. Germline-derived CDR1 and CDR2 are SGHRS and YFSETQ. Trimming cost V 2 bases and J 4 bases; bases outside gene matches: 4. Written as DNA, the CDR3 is TGCGCCAGCAGCTTTTTTGGACAGGGCACCGGGGAGCTGTTTTTT. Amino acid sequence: CASSFFGQGTGELFF.

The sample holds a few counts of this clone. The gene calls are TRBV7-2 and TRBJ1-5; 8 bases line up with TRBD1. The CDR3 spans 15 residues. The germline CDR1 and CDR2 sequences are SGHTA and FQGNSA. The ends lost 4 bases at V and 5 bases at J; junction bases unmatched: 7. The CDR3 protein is CASSSYGQGYQPQHF. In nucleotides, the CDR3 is TGTGCCAGCAGCTCGTATGGACAGGGCTATCAGCCCCAGCATTTT. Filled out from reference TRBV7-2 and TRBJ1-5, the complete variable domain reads GAGVSQSPSNKVTEKGKDVELRCDPISGHTALYWYRQSLGQGLEFLIYFQGNSAPDKSGLPSDRFSAERTGGSVSTLTIQRTQQEDSAVYLCASSSYGQGYQPQHFGDGTRLSIL.

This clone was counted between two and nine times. This chain's CDR3 is CASSQDTHNEQFF. CDR3 sequence (DNA): TGCGCCAGCAGCCAGGACACTCACAATGAGCAGTTCTTC. The V gene is TRBV5-1, the J gene TRBJ2-1; perhaps TRBD1 as D (5 bases). V gave up 4 bases and J gave up 5 bases, with 10 bases separating them. The CDR3 loop spans 13 amino acids. Germline CDR1 is SGHRS and CDR2 is YFSETQ.

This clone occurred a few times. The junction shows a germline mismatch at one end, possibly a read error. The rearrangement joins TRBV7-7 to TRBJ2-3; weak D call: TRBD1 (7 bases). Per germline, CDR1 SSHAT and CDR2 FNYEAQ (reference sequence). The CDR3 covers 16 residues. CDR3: CASSSQGGLSPDTQYF. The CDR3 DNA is TGTGCTAGCAGCTCCCAGGGGGGACTTAGCCCAGATACGCAGTATTTT.

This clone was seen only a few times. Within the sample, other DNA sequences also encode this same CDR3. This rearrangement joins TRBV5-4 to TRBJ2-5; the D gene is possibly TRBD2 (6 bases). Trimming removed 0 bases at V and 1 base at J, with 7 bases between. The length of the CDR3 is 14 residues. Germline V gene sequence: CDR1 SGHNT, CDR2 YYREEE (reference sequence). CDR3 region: CASSLGDSQETQYF. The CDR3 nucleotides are TGTGCCAGCAGCTTGGGGGACTCCCAAGAGACCCAGTACTTC.

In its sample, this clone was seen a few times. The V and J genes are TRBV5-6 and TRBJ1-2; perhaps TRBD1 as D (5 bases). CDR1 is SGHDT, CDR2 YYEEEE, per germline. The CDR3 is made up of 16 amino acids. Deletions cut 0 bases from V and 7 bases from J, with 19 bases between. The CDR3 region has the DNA TGTGCCAGCAGCTTGGCCAAGGCGGGGCGGGAGGGTGGCTACACCTTC. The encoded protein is CASSLAKAGREGGYTF.

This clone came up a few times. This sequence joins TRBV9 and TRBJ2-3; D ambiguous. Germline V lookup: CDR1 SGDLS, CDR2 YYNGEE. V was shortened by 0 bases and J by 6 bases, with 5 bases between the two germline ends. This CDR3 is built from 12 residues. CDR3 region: CASSVAQDTQYF. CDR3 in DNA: TGTGCCAGCAGCGTAGCGCAGGATACGCAGTATTTT.

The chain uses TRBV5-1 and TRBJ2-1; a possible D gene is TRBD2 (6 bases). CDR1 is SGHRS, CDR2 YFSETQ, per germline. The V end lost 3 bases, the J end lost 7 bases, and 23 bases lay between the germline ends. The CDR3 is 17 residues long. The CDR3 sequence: CASSWEASPTGVNEQFF. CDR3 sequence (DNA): TGCGCCAGCAGCTGGGAGGCCTCCCCTACGGGGGTAAATGAGCAGTTCTTC.

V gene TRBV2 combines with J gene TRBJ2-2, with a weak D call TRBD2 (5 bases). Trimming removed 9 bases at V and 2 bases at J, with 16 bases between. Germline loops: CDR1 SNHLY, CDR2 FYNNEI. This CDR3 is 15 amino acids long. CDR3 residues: CARGGTVLNTGELFF. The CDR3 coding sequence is TGTGCCAGAGGAGGAACTGTGCTAAACACCGGGGAGCTGTTTTTT.

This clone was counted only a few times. CDR3 protein: CASSLMTGYNEQFF. DNA of the CDR3: TGTGCCAGCAGCTTGATGACGGGGTACAATGAGCAGTTCTTC. The rearrangement joins TRBV5-8 to TRBJ2-1, with D perhaps matching TRBD2 (5 bases). Between the trimmed V and J ends, which lost 1 base and 4 bases, there was a span of 9 bases. Germline CDR1 and CDR2: SGHTS and YDEGEE. This CDR3 region has 14 residues.

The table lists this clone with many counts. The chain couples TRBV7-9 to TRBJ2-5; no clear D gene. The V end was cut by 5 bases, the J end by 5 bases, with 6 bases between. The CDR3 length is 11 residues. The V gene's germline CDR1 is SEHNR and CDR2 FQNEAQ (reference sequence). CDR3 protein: CASSPAETQYF. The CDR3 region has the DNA TGTGCCAGCAGCCCAGCGGAGACCCAGTACTTC.

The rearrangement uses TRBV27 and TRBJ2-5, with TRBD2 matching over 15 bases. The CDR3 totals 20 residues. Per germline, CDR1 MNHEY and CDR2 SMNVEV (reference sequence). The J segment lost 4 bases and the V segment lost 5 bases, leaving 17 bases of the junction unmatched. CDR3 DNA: TGTGCCAGCAGTCCCCAGCTCCGGGGGACTAGCGGGAGGACCCCAGAGACCCAGTACTTC. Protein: CASSPQLRGTSGRTPETQYF.

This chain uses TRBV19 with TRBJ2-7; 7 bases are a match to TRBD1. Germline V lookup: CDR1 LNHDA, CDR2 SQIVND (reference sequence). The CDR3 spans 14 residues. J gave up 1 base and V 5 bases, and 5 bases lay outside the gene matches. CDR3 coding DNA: TGTGCCAGTAGTCCGGGGACAGAGTCCTACGAGCAGTACTTC. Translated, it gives CASSPGTESYEQYF.